This TCR beta chain was obtained from a study of blood T cell repertoires in COVID-19. Measured with immunoSEQ multiplex PCR; TCRdb has only the in-frame clones, and not every one. The table lists about 110,000 clones, approximately 70% of them singletons. This clone was picked up a small number of times. Germline V gene sequence: CDR1 LGHDT, CDR2 YNNKEL (reference sequence). This CDR3 is built from 15 residues. The V gene end was trimmed by 4 bases and the J gene end by 1 base; junction bases not matched to a gene: 4. J is TRBJ2-4 and V is TRBV3-1 (or the pseudogene TRBV3-2); 7 bases align to TRBD1. The source is a human donor with acute or convalescent COVID-19. The donor label of this sample is uncertain. Source material: peripheral blood. The CDR3 spells CASSLTDRAKNIQYF. The CDR3 nucleotides are TGTGCCAGCAGCCTAACGGACAGGGCCAAAAACATTCAGTACTTC.